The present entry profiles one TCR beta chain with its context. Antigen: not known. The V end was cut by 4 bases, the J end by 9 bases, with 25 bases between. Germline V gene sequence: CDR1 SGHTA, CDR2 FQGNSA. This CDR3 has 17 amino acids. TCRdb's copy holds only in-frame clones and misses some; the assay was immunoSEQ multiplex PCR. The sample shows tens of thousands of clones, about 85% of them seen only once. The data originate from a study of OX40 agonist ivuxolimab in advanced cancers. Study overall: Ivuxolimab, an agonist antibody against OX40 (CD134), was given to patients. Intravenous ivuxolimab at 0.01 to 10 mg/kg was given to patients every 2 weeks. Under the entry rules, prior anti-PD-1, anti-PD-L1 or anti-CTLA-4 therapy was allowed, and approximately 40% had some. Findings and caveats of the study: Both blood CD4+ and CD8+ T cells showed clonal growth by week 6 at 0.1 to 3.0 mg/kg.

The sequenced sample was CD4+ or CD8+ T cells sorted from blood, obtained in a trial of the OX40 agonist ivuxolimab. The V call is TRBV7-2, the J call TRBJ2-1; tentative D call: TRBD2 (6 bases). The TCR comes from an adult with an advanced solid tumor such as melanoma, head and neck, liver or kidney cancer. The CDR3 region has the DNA TGTGCCAGCAGCTCGGCGGCTACTTTTACTACAGCGGGTGAGCAGTTCTTC. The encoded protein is CASSSAATFTTAGEQFF.